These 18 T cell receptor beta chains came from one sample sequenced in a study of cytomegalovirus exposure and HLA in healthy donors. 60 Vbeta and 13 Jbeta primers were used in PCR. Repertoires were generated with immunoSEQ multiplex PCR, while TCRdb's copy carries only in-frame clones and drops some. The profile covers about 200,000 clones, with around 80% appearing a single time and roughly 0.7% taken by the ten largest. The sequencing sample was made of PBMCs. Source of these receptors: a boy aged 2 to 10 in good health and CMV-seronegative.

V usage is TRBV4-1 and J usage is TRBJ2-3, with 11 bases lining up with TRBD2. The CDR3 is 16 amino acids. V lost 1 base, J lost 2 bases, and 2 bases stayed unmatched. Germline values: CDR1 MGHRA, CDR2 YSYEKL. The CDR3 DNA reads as TGCGCCAGCAGCCAAGGACTAGCGGGACTCACAGATACGCAGTATTTT. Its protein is CASSQGLAGLTDTQYF.

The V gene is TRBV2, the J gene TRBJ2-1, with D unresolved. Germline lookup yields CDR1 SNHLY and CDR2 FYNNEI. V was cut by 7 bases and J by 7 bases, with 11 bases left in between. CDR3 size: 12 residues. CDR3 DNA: TGTGCCAGCAACCTGGGCGTGAATGAGCAGTTCTTC. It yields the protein CASNLGVNEQFF.

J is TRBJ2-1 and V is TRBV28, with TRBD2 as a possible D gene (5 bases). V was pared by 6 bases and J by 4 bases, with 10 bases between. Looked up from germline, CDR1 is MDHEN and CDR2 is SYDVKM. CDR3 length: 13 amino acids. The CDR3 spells CASSYGLYNEQFF. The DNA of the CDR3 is TGTGCCAGCAGCTATGGACTGTACAATGAGCAGTTCTTC.

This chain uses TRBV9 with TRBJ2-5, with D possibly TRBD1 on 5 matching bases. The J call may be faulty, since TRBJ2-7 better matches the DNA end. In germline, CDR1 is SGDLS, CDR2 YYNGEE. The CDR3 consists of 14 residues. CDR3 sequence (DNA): TGTGCCAGCAGCGTAGGATCAGGGCAGGACGAGCAGTACTTC. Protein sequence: CASSVGSGQDEQYF.

The CDR3 loop reads CASSYSRQGGSPLHF. DNA for the CDR3: TGTGCCAGCAGTTACTCGCGACAGGGAGGTTCACCCCTCCACTTT. The rearrangement joins TRBV6-5 to TRBJ1-6; 7 positions match TRBD1. With V trimmed by 0 bases and J by 9 bases, 5 bases remained unmatched. Germline V gene data show CDR1 as MNHEY and CDR2 as SVGAGI. This CDR3 has 15 residues.

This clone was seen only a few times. CDR3 loop: CSVGRGKNQPQHF. The CDR3 nucleotides read TGCAGCGTTGGGCGGGGGAAAAATCAGCCCCAGCATTTT. This chain links TRBV29-1 with TRBJ1-5; maybe TRBD1 (5 bases). Germline V gives CDR1 SQVTM, CDR2 ANQGSEA. CDR3 size: 13 residues. Trimming took 4 bases from V and 4 from J, leaving 11 bases between them.

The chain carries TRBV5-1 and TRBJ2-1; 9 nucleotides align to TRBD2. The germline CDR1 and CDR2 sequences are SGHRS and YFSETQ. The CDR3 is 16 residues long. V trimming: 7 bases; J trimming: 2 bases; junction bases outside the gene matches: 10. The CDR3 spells CASSQGAGGPYNEQFF. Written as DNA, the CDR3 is TGCGCCAGCTCCCAGGGAGCGGGGGGACCCTACAATGAGCAGTTCTTC.

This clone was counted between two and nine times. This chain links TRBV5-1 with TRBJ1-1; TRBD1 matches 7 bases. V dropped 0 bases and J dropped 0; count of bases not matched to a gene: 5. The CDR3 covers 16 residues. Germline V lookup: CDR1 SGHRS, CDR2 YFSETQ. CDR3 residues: CASSLGVGQMNTEAFF. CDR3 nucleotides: TGCGCCAGCAGCTTGGGAGTGGGACAGATGAACACTGAAGCTTTCTTT.

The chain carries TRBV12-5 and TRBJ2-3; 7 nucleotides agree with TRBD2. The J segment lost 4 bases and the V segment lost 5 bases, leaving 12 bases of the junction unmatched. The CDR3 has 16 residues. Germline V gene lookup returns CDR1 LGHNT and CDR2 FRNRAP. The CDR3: CASGQPGLLPSDTQYF. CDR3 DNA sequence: TGTGCTAGTGGTCAGCCGGGACTACTCCCCTCAGATACGCAGTATTTT.

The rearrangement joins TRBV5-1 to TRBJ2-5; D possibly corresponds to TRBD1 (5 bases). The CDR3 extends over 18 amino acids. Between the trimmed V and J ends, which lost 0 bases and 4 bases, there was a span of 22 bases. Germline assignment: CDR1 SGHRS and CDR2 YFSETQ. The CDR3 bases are TGCGCCAGCAGCTTGGATAGGTGGAGACAGCGCGTGCGAGAGACCCAGTACTTC. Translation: CASSLDRWRQRVRETQYF. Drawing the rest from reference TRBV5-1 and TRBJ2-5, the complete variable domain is KAGVTQTPRYLIKTRGQQVTLSCSPISGHRSVSWYQQTPGQGLQFLFEYFSETQRNKGNFPGRFSGRQFSNSRSEMNVSTLELGDSALYLCASSLDRWRQRVRETQYFGPGTRLLVL.

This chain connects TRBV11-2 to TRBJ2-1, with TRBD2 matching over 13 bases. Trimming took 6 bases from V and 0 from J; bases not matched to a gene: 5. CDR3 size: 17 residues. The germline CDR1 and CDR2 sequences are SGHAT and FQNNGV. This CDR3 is CASRTSGGGSSYNEQFF. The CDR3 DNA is TGTGCCAGCAGAACTAGCGGGGGGGGGAGCTCCTACAATGAGCAGTTCTTC.

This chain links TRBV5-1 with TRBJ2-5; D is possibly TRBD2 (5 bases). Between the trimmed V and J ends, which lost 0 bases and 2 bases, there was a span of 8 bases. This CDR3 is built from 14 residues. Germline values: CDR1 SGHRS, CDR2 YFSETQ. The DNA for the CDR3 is TGCGCCAGCAGCTTGGCTGGGAGACAAGAGACCCAGTACTTC. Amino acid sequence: CASSLAGRQETQYF.

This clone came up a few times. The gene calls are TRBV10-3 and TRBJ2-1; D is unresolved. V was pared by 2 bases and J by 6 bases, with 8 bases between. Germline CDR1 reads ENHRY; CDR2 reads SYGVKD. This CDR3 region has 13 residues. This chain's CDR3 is CAISEHSLNEQFF. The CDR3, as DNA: TGTGCCATCAGTGAGCACAGCCTCAATGAGCAGTTCTTC.

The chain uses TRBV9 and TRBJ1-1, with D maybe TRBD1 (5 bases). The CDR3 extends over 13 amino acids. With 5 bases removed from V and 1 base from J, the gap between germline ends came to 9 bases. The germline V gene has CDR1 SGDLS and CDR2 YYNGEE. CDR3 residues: CASRWGENTEAFF. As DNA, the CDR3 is TGTGCCAGCAGGTGGGGGGAGAACACTGAAGCTTTCTTT. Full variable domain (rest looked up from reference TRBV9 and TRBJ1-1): DSGVTQTPKHLITATGQRVTLRCSPRSGDLSVYWYQQSLDQGLQFLIQYYNGEERAKGNILERFSAQQFPDLHSELNLSSLELGDSALYFCASRWGENTEAFFGQGTRLTVV.

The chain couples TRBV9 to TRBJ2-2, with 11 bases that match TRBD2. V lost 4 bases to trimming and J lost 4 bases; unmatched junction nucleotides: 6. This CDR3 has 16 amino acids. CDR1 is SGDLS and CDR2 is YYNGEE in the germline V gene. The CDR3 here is CASSPTSGGFTGELFF. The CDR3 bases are TGTGCCAGCAGCCCCACTAGCGGGGGCTTCACCGGGGAGCTGTTTTTT.

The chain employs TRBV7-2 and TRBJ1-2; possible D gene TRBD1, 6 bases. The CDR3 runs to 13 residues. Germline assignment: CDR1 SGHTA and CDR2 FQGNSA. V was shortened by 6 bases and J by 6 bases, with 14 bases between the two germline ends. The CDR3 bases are TGTGCCAGCAGTGGTAGTCAGGGGAATGGCTACACCTTC. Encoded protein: CASSGSQGNGYTF.

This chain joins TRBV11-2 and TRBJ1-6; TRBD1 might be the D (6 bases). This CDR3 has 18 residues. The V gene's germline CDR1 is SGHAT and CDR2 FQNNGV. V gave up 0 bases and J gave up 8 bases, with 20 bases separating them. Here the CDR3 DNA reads TGTGCCAGCAGCTTAGATGGACTCGGCTCGGGGGGCCATTCACCCCTCCACTTT. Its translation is CASSLDGLGSGGHSPLHF.

The DNA of the CDR3 is TGTGCCAGCAGCTTAGATAGCGGGGGGTACTACGAGCAGTACTTC. Its translation is CASSLDSGGYYEQYF. This chain uses TRBV11-2 with TRBJ2-7; 10 bases align to TRBD2. Trimming took 0 bases from V and 3 from J; bases not matched to a gene: 2. The CDR3 contains 15 residues. Germline CDR1 and CDR2: SGHAT and FQNNGV.